The 18 T cell receptor beta chains listed next were all sequenced from one sample in a study of blood T cell repertoires in COVID-19. Method: immunoSEQ multiplex PCR; TCRdb's copy keeps in-frame clones and lacks some. Of approximately 110,000 clones listed, 65% to 80% are singletons. The source material was peripheral blood. The receptors come from a woman in her 70s with acute or convalescent COVID-19.

The V call is TRBV27, the J call TRBJ2-7; 7 nucleotides line up with TRBD1. Per the germline V gene, CDR1 is MNHEY and CDR2 is SMNVEV (reference sequence). The J segment lost 6 bases and the V segment lost 3 bases, leaving 20 bases of the junction unmatched. The CDR3 contains 18 residues. Written as DNA, the CDR3 is TGTGCCAGCAGTTTGAGTTGGGACAGCCCGGTCGGCTTCTTCGAGCAGTACTTC. Its translation is CASSLSWDSPVGFFEQYF.

This clone was counted only a few times. This chain uses TRBV25-1 with TRBJ1-2; 8 bases align to TRBD1. The CDR3 extends over 13 amino acids. Germline lookup yields CDR1 MGHDK and CDR2 SYGVNS. J was trimmed by 6 bases and V by 7 bases; bases with no gene match: 7. The CDR3 DNA reads as TGTGCCAGCACGTTCTCGGACAGGGATGGCTACACCTTC. This gives the protein CASTFSDRDGYTF.

The chain recombines TRBV19 with TRBJ1-3, with 8 positions matching TRBD1. The CDR3 totals 15 residues. The germline V gene encodes CDR1 LNHDA and CDR2 SQIVND (reference sequence). Trimming at V came to 7 bases and at J to 2 bases, leaving 7 bases not matched to a gene. The CDR3 nucleotides are TGTGCCAGTACGCACAGGGGGAGGCCTGGAAACACCATATATTTT. It encodes CASTHRGRPGNTIYF. Filled out from reference TRBV19 and TRBJ1-3, the complete variable domain reads DGGITQSPKYLFRKEGQNVTLSCEQNLNHDAMYWYRQDPGQGLRLIYYSQIVNDFQKGDIAEGYSVSREKKESFPLTVTSAQKNPTAFYLCASTHRGRPGNTIYFGEGSWLTVV.

The chain is built from TRBV9 and TRBJ2-5, with TRBD2 matching 10 bases. Germline V gene sequence: CDR1 SGDLS, CDR2 YYNGEE. The CDR3 extends over 16 amino acids. V was clipped by 0 bases and J by 1 base; unmatched bases: 3. The chain's CDR3 is CASSVVASGGQETQYF. The CDR3 region has the DNA TGTGCCAGCAGCGTAGTGGCTAGCGGGGGCCAAGAGACCCAGTACTTC.

CDR3 nucleotides: TGTGCCAGCAGTTCGCAGGCCTCCTATGGCTACACCTTC. Its protein is CASSSQASYGYTF. The chain employs TRBV12-3 or TRBV12-4 and TRBJ1-2; D uncertain. The V end lost 4 bases, the J end lost 4 bases, and 10 bases lay between the germline ends. This CDR3 spans 13 amino acids.

The chain employs TRBV12-5 and TRBJ2-5, with 7 bases fitting TRBD2. In germline, CDR1 is LGHNT, CDR2 FRNRAP. The junction had 10 bases not matched to a gene; V was cut back by 5 bases and J by 1 base. The CDR3 spans 16 residues. This chain's CDR3 is CASGPSSGGIQETQYF. The DNA of the CDR3 is TGTGCTAGTGGTCCCTCCTCGGGGGGAATCCAAGAGACCCAGTACTTC.

This chain connects TRBV27 to TRBJ2-7; maybe TRBD1 (6 bases). Deletions cut 6 bases from V and 6 bases from J, with 18 bases between. Germline-derived CDR1 and CDR2 are MNHEY and SMNVEV (reference sequence). The CDR3 extends over 14 amino acids. CDR3 residues: CASRGIQTGIEQYF. In DNA, the CDR3 is TGTGCCAGCAGAGGAATACAAACAGGGATCGAGCAGTACTTC.

This rearrangement joins TRBV18 to TRBJ1-5; TRBD1 matches 9 bases. The CDR3 contains 14 residues. Germline lookup yields CDR1 KGHSH and CDR2 LQKENI. The J segment lost 5 bases and the V segment lost 5 bases, leaving 4 bases of the junction unmatched. This CDR3 is CASSADRGDQPQHF. DNA of the CDR3: TGTGCCAGCTCAGCCGACAGGGGGGATCAGCCCCAGCATTTT.

The count of this clone is one. The chain combines TRBV9 with TRBJ2-5; possibly TRBD2 for D (6 bases). With 0 bases removed from V and 4 bases from J, the gap between germline ends came to 10 bases. The CDR3 covers 14 residues. Looked up from germline, CDR1 is SGDLS and CDR2 is YYNGEE. The CDR3 DNA follows: TGTGCCAGCAGCGTAGGGGGGGTCACAGAGACCCAGTACTTC. It is translated as CASSVGGVTETQYF.

The chain combines TRBV7-2 with TRBJ2-1; 10 nucleotides align to TRBD1. Germline CDR1 SGHTA, CDR2 FQGNSA. The CDR3 sequence is 15 residues long. V lost 2 bases, J lost 10 bases, and 8 bases stayed unmatched. Here the CDR3 DNA reads TGTGCCAGCAGCTTACTTCGACAGGGGGCCGAGGAGCAGTTCTTC. It codes for CASSLLRQGAEEQFF. The entire variable domain, with the rest obtained from reference TRBV7-2 and TRBJ2-1, is as follows: GAGVSQSPSNKVTEKGKDVELRCDPISGHTALYWYRQSLGQGLEFLIYFQGNSAPDKSGLPSDRFSAERTGGSVSTLTIQRTQQEDSAVYLCASSLLRQGAEEQFFGPGTRLTVL.

This rearrangement joins TRBV5-1 to TRBJ2-3, with a weak D call TRBD1 (5 bases). The CDR3 runs 15 residues. Trimming took 4 bases from V and 0 from J, leaving 12 bases between them. Germline CDR1 and CDR2: SGHRS and YFSETQ. CDR3 sequence (DNA): TGCGCCAGCAGCGCCAAGGGGTCTAGCACAGATACGCAGTATTTT. Translating it yields CASSAKGSSTDTQYF.

The gene calls are TRBV30 and TRBJ2-3; 9 nucleotides agree with TRBD2. Looked up from germline, CDR1 is GTSNPN and CDR2 is SVGIG (reference sequence). This CDR3 has 16 residues. V was pared by 2 bases and J by 3 bases, with 9 bases of the junction left unmatched. This chain's CDR3 is CAWSLSTSGRTDTQYF. CDR3 coding DNA: TGTGCCTGGAGTCTTTCGACTAGCGGTAGGACAGATACGCAGTATTTT.

This chain joins TRBV29-1 and TRBJ2-2; TRBD1 matches at 10 bases. Germline CDR1 reads SQVTM; CDR2 reads ANQGSEA. With 7 bases clipped from V and 7 bases from J, the junction kept 15 bases outside the gene matches. This CDR3 comprises 16 residues. CDR3 in DNA: TGCAGCGCAAAGAAATCCGGGACAGGGGTCCACGGGGAGCTGTTTTTT. Translated: CSAKKSGTGVHGELFF.

The CDR3 protein is CASSWDRVEDTQYF. Here the CDR3 DNA reads TGTGCCAGCAGCTGGGACAGGGTCGAAGATACGCAGTATTTT. The J gene is TRBJ2-3, the V gene TRBV7-2; 9 positions agree with TRBD1. The germline V gene has CDR1 SGHTA and CDR2 FQGNSA. Trimming at V came to 4 bases and at J to 5 bases, leaving 4 bases not matched to a gene. The CDR3 is made up of 14 amino acids. The full variable domain, completed using reference TRBV7-2 and TRBJ2-3, is GAGVSQSPSNKVTEKGKDVELRCDPISGHTALYWYRQSLGQGLEFLIYFQGNSAPDKSGLPSDRFSAERTGGSVSTLTIQRTQQEDSAVYLCASSWDRVEDTQYFGPGTRLTVL.

V gene TRBV19 combines with J gene TRBJ2-7; D not certain. Germline values: CDR1 LNHDA, CDR2 SQIVND (reference sequence). V shed 2 bases and J shed 2 bases, with 7 bases lying between them. The CDR3 runs 13 residues. The DNA for the CDR3 is TGTGCCAGTAGTATATCGAGTGCCTACGAGCAGTACTTC. The encoded protein is CASSISSAYEQYF.

The J gene is TRBJ2-3, the V gene TRBV30; TRBD2 agrees at 11 bases. V was clipped by 0 bases and J by 1 base; unmatched bases: 3. Germline CDR1 GTSNPN, CDR2 SVGIG (reference sequence). This CDR3 is 16 amino acids long. CDR3 nucleotide sequence: TGTGCCTGGAGTGTCTTAGCGGGGGGGGGCACAGATACGCAGTATTTT. Translating gives CAWSVLAGGGTDTQYF.

This chain links TRBV6-6 with TRBJ1-2, with TRBD1 identical over 7 bases. The V segment lost 4 bases and the J segment 4 bases; nucleotides outside the gene matches: 6. The CDR3 runs to 14 residues. Germline CDR1 and CDR2: MNHNY and SVGAGI (reference sequence). CDR3 in DNA: TGTGCCAGCAGTTCCTCGACAGGGAGCTATGGCTACACCTTC. Protein: CASSSSTGSYGYTF.

J is TRBJ2-7 and V is TRBV27; perhaps TRBD2 as D (6 bases). Trimming removed 6 bases from V and 4 bases from J, with 13 bases in between. The CDR3 runs 13 residues. The germline CDR1 and CDR2 sequences are MNHEY and SMNVEV (reference sequence). CDR3 sequence (DNA): TGTGCCAGCAGGTCGCTAGGACTATACGAGCAGTACTTC. Protein: CASRSLGLYEQYF.